This T cell receptor (beta chain) comes out of a study of blood T cell repertoires in COVID-19. Clones were sequenced by immunoSEQ multiplex PCR, and TCRdb holds only the in-frame ones, with some missing. The data contain 90,000 to 100,000 clones, 75% to 90% of them singletons. The clonotype comes from a man between 60 and 70 years old with COVID-19, enrolled during active disease. Sequencing was done on a sample of peripheral blood.

CDR3 residues: CASSPFIAGSYEQYF. In DNA form, the CDR3 reads TGCGCCAGCAGCCCATTCATAGCGGGATCCTACGAGCAGTACTTC. The V call is TRBV10-1, the J call TRBJ2-7; 8 bases align to TRBD2. The CDR3 covers 15 residues. The V segment lost 6 bases and the J segment 1 base; nucleotides outside the gene matches: 8. The germline gives CDR1 WNHNN, CDR2 SYGVQD (reference sequence).